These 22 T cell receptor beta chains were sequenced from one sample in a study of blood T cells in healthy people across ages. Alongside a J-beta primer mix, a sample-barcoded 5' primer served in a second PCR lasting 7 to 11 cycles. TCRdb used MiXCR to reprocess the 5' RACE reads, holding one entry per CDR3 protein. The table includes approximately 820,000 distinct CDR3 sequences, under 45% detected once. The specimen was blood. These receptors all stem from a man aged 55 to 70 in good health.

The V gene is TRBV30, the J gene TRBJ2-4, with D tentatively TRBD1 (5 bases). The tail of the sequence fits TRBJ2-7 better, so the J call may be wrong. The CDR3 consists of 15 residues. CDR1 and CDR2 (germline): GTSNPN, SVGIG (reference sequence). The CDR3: CAWSRAGPFIYEQYF. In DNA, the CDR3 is TGTGCCTGGAGTAGGGCAGGGCCGTTTATCTACGAGCAGTACTTC.

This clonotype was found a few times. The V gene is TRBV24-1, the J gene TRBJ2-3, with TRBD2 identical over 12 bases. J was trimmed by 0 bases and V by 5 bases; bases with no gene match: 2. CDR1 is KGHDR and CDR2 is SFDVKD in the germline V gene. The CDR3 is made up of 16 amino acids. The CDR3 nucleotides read TGTGCCACCAGTGGGACTAGCGGGGCGAGCACAGATACGCAGTATTTT. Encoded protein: CATSGTSGASTDTQYF.

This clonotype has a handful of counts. The CDR3: CSARDWDTSQETQYF. CDR3 in DNA: TGCAGTGCTAGAGATTGGGACACCTCCCAAGAGACCCAGTACTTC. The V gene is TRBV20-1, the J gene TRBJ2-5; tentatively, D is TRBD1 (6 bases). Germline CDR1 is DFQATT and CDR2 is SNEGSKA (reference sequence). Trimming removed 0 bases at V and 1 base at J, with 12 bases between. The CDR3 loop spans 15 amino acids.

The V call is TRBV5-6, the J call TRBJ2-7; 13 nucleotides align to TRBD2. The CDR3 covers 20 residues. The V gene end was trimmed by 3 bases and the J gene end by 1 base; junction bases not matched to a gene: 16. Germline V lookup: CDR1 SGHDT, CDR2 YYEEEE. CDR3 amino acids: CASSSYSGTSGVSGSYEQYF. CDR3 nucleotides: TGTGCCAGCAGCTCGTACTCCGGGACTAGCGGGGTTTCTGGTTCCTACGAGCAGTACTTC.

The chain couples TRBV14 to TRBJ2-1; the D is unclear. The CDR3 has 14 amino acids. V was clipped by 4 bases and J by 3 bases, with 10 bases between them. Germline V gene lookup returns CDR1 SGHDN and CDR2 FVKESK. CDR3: CASSLTSLYNEQFF. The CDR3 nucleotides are TGTGCCAGCAGCCTTACCTCACTCTACAATGAGCAGTTCTTC.

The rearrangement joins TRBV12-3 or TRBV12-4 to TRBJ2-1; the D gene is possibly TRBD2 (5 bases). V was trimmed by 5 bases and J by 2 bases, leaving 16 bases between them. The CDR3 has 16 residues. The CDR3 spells CASSPTDGVAYNEQFF. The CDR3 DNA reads TGTGCCAGCAGTCCCACCGACGGGGTGGCCTACAATGAGCAGTTCTTC.

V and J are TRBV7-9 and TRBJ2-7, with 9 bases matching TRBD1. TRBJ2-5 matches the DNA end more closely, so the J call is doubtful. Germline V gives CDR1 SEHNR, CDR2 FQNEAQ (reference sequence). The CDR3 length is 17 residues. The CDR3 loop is CASSSTGGARNAETQYF. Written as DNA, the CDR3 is TGTGCCAGCAGCTCTACAGGGGGCGCCAGGAACGCAGAGACCCAGTACTTC.

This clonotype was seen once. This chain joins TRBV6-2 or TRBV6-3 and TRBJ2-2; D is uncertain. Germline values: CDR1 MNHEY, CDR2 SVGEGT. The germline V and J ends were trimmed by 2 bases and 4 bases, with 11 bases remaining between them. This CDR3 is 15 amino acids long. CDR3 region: CASSYGRSSTGELFF. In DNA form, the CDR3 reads TGTGCCAGCAGTTACGGCCGTAGTTCCACCGGGGAGCTGTTTTTT.

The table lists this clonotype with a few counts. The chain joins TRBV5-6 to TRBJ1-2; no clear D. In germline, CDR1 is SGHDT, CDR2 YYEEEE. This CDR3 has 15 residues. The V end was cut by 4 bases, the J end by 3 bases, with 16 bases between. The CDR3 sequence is CASSRDRLMYYGYTF. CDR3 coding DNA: TGTGCCAGCAGCCGAGACCGTCTAATGTACTATGGCTACACCTTC. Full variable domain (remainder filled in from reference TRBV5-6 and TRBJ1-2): DAGVTQSPTHLIKTRGQQVTLRCSPKSGHDTVSWYQQALGQGPQFIFQYYEEEERQRGNFPDRFSGHQFPNYSSELNVNALLLGDSALYLCASSRDRLMYYGYTFGSGTRLTVV.

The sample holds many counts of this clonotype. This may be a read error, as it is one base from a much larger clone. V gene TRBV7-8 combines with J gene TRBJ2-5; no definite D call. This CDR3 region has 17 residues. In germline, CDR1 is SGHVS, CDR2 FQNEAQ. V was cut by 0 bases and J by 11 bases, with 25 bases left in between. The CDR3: CASSLALGTSRMIEQYF. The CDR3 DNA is TGTGCCAGCAGCTTAGCTCTGGGCACATCCAGAATGATTGAGCAGTACTTC.

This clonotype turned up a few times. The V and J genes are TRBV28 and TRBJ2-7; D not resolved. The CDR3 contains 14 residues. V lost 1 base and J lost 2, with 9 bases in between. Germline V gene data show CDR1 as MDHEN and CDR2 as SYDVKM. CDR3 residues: CASSLLTEAYEQYF. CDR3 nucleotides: TGTGCCAGCAGTTTATTGACGGAAGCCTACGAGCAGTACTTC. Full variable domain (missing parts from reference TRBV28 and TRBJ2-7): DVKVTQSSRYLVKRTGEKVFLECVQDMDHENMFWYRQDPGLGLRLIYFSYDVKMKEKGDIPEGYSVSREKKERFSLILESASTNQTSMYLCASSLLTEAYEQYFGPGTRLTVT.

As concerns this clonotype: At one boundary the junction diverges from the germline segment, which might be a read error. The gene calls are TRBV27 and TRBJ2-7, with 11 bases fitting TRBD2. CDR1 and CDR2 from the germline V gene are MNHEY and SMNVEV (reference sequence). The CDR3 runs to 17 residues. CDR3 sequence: CASSLLNSGGVSYEKYF. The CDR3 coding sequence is TGTGCCAGCAGTTTATTGAATAGCGGGGGGGTATCCTACGAGAAGTACTTC.

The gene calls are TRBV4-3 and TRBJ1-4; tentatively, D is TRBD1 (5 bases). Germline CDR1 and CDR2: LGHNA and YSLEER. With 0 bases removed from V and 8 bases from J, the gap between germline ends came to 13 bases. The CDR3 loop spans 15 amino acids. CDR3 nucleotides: TGCGCCAGCAGCCAAGAAAAGGGTTGGGGGGAAAAACTGTTTTTT. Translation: CASSQEKGWGEKLFF.

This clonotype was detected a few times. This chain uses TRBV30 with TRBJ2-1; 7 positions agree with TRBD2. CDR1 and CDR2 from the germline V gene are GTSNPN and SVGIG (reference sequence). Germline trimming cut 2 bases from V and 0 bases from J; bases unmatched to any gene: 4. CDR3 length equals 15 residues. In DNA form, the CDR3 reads TGTGCCTGGAGTTATTTAGCGGGCTCCTACAATGAGCAGTTCTTC. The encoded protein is CAWSYLAGSYNEQFF.

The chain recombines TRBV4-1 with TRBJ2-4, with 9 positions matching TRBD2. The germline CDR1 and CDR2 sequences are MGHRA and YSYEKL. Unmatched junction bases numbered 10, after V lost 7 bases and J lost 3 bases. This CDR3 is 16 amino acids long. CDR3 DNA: TGCGCCAGCACCCTCAACCCGACTAGCGGCAAAAACATTCAGTACTTC. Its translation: CASTLNPTSGKNIQYF.

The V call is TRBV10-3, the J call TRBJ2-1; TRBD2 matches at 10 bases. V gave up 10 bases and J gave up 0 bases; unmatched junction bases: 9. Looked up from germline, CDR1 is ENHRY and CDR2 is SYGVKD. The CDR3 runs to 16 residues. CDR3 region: CATLGLAESSYNEQFF. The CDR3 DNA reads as TGTGCCACCTTAGGACTAGCGGAGAGCTCCTACAATGAGCAGTTCTTC.

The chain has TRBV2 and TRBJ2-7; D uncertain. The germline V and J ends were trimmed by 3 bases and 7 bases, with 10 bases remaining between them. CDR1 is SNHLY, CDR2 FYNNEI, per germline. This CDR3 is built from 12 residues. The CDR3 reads CASSDSYNEQYF. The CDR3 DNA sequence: TGTGCCAGCAGTGACAGCTACAATGAGCAGTACTTC. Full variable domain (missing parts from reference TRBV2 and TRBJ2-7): EPEVTQTPSHQVTQMGQEVILRCVPISNHLYFYWYRQILGQKVEFLVSFYNNEISEKSEIFDDQFSVERPDGSNFTLKIRSTKLEDSAMYFCASSDSYNEQYFGPGTRLTVT.

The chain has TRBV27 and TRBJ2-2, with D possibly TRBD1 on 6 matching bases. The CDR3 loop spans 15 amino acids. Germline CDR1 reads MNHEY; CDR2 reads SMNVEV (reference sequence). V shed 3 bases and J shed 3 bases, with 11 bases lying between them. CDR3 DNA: TGTGCCAGCAGTTTTGACAGGTTGGACACCGGGGAGCTGTTTTTT. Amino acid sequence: CASSFDRLDTGELFF.

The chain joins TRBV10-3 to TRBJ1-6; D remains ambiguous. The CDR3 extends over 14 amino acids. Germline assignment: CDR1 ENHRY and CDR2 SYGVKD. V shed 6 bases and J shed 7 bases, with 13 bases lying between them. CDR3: CAIRTTTANSPLHF. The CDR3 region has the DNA TGTGCCATCAGAACCACTACAGCGAATTCACCCCTCCACTTT.

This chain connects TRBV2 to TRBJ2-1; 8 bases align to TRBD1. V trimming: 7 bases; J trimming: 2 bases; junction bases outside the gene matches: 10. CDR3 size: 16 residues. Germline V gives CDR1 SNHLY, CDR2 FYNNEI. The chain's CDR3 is CASTLGPGQAYNEQFF. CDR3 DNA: TGTGCCAGCACCTTGGGGCCGGGACAGGCCTACAATGAGCAGTTCTTC.

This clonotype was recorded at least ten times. CDR3 DNA: TGTGCCAGCAGTTACTCGGACCGCGGTGGGAAGTCACCCCTCCACTTT. Translated, it gives CASSYSDRGGKSPLHF. The chain couples TRBV6-5 to TRBJ1-6; D call uncertain. V was clipped by 0 bases and J by 10 bases, with 16 bases between them. The CDR3 runs 16 residues. Germline V gene sequence: CDR1 MNHEY, CDR2 SVGAGI.

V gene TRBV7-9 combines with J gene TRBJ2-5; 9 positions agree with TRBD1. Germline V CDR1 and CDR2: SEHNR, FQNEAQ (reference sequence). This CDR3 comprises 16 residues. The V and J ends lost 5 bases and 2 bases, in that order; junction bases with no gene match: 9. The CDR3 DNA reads TGTGCCAGCAGCCTCCAAGGGACAGGGAAACAAGAGACCCAGTACTTC. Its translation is CASSLQGTGKQETQYF.